This TCR beta chain derives from a study of OX40 agonist ivuxolimab in advanced cancers. For the study at large: The dose-escalation cohort had hepatocellular carcinoma, melanoma, renal cell or head and neck cancer. The study reported partial responses in three patients: one hepatocellular carcinoma, two cutaneous melanoma.

The CDR3 is 15 residues long. V was clipped by 3 bases and J by 4 bases; unmatched bases: 9. Looked up from germline, CDR1 is SGHNT and CDR2 is YYREEE (reference sequence). As to this clone: Its antigen remains unknown.

The repertoire was sequenced with immunoSEQ multiplex PCR; TCRdb's copy has only in-frame clones and lacks some. The sample records under 95,000 clones, about 90% being singletons. Study-level results: Some of the lowest clonal expansion was seen in partial responders at 0.1-3.0 mg/kg. Low levels of normalized T-cell clonal expansion also appeared in some nonresponders.

The clonotype comes from an adult with an advanced solid tumor such as melanoma, head and neck, liver or kidney cancer. Specimen: CD4+ or CD8+ T cells sorted from blood, collected in a trial of the OX40 agonist ivuxolimab. The chain uses TRBV5-4 and TRBJ2-5, with TRBD1 identical over 7 bases. The CDR3 DNA reads TGTGCCAGCAGCTCCCTAGGGGGCGGCACAGAGACCCAGTACTTC. Translation: CASSSLGGGTETQYF.